This TCR beta chain derives from a study of technical replicates of blood from several donors. V was shortened by 2 bases and J by 5 bases, with 10 bases between the two germline ends. This CDR3 is 14 amino acids long. In germline, CDR1 is MNHNY, CDR2 SVGAGI (reference sequence). This table comes from immunoSEQ multiplex PCR, and its TCRdb copy is limited to in-frame clones, with some not included. The sample shows about 44,000 clones, around 97% of them seen only once. The specimen sequenced was T cells isolated from PBMCs. This chain links TRBV6-6 with TRBJ2-1, with D perhaps TRBD2 (6 bases). The clonotype was recovered from a human donor in good health. The CDR3 DNA reads as TGTGCCAGCAGTTACGGAAGCGGGCACAATGAGCAGTTCTTC. As protein: CASSYGSGHNEQFF.